The rows below give T cell receptor beta chains drawn from one sample of a study of blood T cell repertoires in COVID-19. Here immunoSEQ multiplex PCR was the method, and the copy in TCRdb shows in-frame clones only, minus some. The sample yields approximately 66,000 clones, around nine tenths seen once. Sequencing was carried out using peripheral blood. The receptors come from a woman in her forties or fifties with active or convalescent COVID-19. The CDR3 runs from the conserved cysteine through the conserved F or W. D genes are given only for firm matches. Size is omitted from some rows. Given values are once, few, many or a class for expanded clones.

CDR3aa	CDR3nt	abundance	j_gene	d_gene	v_gene
CASSLQGNEQFF	TGTGCCAGCAGCTTACAGGGGAATGAGCAGTTCTTC	-	TRBJ2-1	-	TRBV7-3
CATSASNLADEQFF	TGTGCCACCAGTGCCTCCAACCTAGCGGATGAGCAGTTCTTC	once	TRBJ2-1	TRBD2	TRBV24-1
CASSPSGTGGIRQPQHF	TGTGCCAGCAGTCCGTCCGGGACAGGGGGGATCCGACAGCCCCAGCATTTT	-	TRBJ1-5	TRBD1	TRBV6-6
CASSGTSGNTGELFF	TGTGCCAGCAGTGGGACTAGCGGGAACACCGGGGAGCTGTTTTTT	-	TRBJ2-2	TRBD2	TRBV6-4
CASSLGQGGYNEQFF	TGTGCCAGCAGTTTAGGGCAGGGTGGGTACAATGAGCAGTTCTTC	-	TRBJ2-1	-	TRBV27
CASSPSGRTWNEQFF	TGTGCCAGCAGCCCGAGCGGGAGAACGTGGAATGAGCAGTTCTTC	-	TRBJ2-1	TRBD2	TRBV13
CASKRENTGELFF	TGTGCCAGTAAGCGGGAGAACACCGGGGAGCTGTTTTTT	-	TRBJ2-2	TRBD2	TRBV27
CASSTRTLSRHEAFF	TGTGCCAGCAGCACCCGGACACTTAGTCGCCATGAAGCTTTCTTT	-	TRBJ1-1	-	TRBV11-2
CASRQENTEAFF	TGTGCCAGCAGACAGGAGAACACTGAAGCTTTCTTT	-	TRBJ1-1	-	TRBV7-9
CASSPGLGTYEQYF	TGTGCCAGTAGTCCCGGACTGGGAACCTACGAGCAGTACTTC	-	TRBJ2-7	-	TRBV19
CASRPGQLRTNSPLHF	TGTGCCAGCCGTCCGGGACAGCTTAGAACTAATTCACCCCTCCACTTT	-	TRBJ1-6	TRBD1	TRBV27
CASSLNQGNSPLHF	TGTGCCAGCAGCTTAAATCAGGGCAATTCACCCCTCCACTTT	-	TRBJ1-6	-	TRBV7-9
CASSRPGELFF	TGTGCCAGCAGTCGTCCCGGGGAGCTGTTTTTT	once	TRBJ2-2	-	TRBV7-8
CASRLAGGPRETQYF	TGTGCCAGCAGGCTAGCGGGAGGGCCGAGGGAGACCCAGTACTTC	once	TRBJ2-5	TRBD2	TRBV2
CASSDRDRGPSTNEKLFF	TGTGCCAGCAGCGACCGGGACAGGGGGCCGTCAACTAATGAAAAACTGTTTTTT	-	TRBJ1-4	TRBD1	TRBV9
CAISDRNHGDNEQFF	TGTGCCATCAGTGACCGGAATCACGGAGACAATGAGCAGTTCTTC	-	TRBJ2-1	-	TRBV10-3
CASNEGGGYTF	TGCGCCAGCAACGAGGGCGGTGGCTACACCTTC	-	TRBJ1-2	-	TRBV5-1
CASLRGGNTEAFF	TGTGCCAGCCTAAGGGGGGGGAACACTGAAGCTTTCTTT	-	TRBJ1-1	-	TRBV6-6
CASKAGQGDNYGYTF	TGTGCCAGTAAAGCTGGACAGGGTGACAACTATGGCTACACCTTC	-	TRBJ1-2	TRBD1	TRBV19
CASSLMRVNEQFF	TGTGCCAGCAGTTTGATGAGGGTCAATGAGCAGTTCTTC	-	TRBJ2-1	-	TRBV12-3/TRBV12-4
CASSYSPRAGLTEAFF	TGTGCCAGCAGTTACTCACCCCGGGCAGGACTAACTGAAGCTTTCTTT	-	TRBJ1-1	-	TRBV6-5
CASTMTGSGELFF	TGTGCCAGTACCATGACAGGGTCCGGGGAGCTGTTTTTT	-	TRBJ2-2	TRBD1	TRBV19
CASSQVPGANTEAFF	TGCGCCAGCAGCCAAGTACCCGGAGCTAACACTGAAGCTTTCTTT	-	TRBJ1-1	-	TRBV4-1
CASSTQREGTDTQYF	TGTGCCAGCAGCACCCAGCGGGAGGGAACAGATACGCAGTATTTT	-	TRBJ2-3	TRBD2	TRBV9
CASSYLNSGSHSYEQYF	TGTGCCAGCAGCTACCTAAATAGCGGGAGCCACTCCTACGAGCAGTACTTC	-	TRBJ2-7	TRBD2	TRBV7-2